The 16 T cell receptor beta chains presented below share a single source sample, sequenced in a study of cytomegalovirus exposure and HLA in healthy donors. The PCR contained 60 Vbeta and 13 Jbeta primers. The repertoire was sequenced with immunoSEQ multiplex PCR; TCRdb's copy has only in-frame clones and lacks some. The sample includes around 130,000 clones, 65% to 85% of them seen just once. The material sequenced was PBMCs. These receptors were taken from a boy aged 5-17 years in good health and CMV-seronegative.

This clone showed up just a few times. The rearrangement uses TRBV4-1 and TRBJ1-5; no definite D call. V lost 1 base and J 7 bases, leaving 11 bases between the germline ends. The CDR3 runs to 14 residues. The germline CDR1 and CDR2 sequences are MGHRA and YSYEKL. In nucleotides, the CDR3 is TGCGCCAGCAGCCAAGGTGGCCCGGGGCAGCCCCAGCATTTT. Amino acid sequence: CASSQGGPGQPQHF.

The chain combines TRBV11-3 with TRBJ2-7, with 10 bases that match TRBD2. CDR1 and CDR2 (germline): SGHNT, YENEEA. Losses at the gene ends were 5 bases for V and 6 bases for J; bases not matched to a gene: 13. This CDR3 spans 16 amino acids. The CDR3 nucleotides read TGTGCCAGCAGCCCCTCCAGCGGGAGGGCCGATCGCGAGCAGTACTTC. Translation gives CASSPSSGRADREQYF.

This chain uses TRBV7-9 with TRBJ2-7, with D possibly being TRBD1 (6 bases). Trimming left V 5 bases short and J 5 bases short, with 22 bases between. This CDR3 has 16 amino acids. Germline V gives CDR1 SEHNR, CDR2 FQNEAQ (reference sequence). The CDR3 reads CASSPGEAGDVNEQYF. For the CDR3, the DNA is TGTGCCAGCAGCCCCGGTGAGGCAGGGGATGTGAACGAGCAGTACTTC. Using reference TRBV7-9 and TRBJ2-7 for the parts outside the CDR3, the full variable domain is DTGVSQNPRHKITKRGQNVTFRCDPISEHNRLYWYRQTLGQGPEFLTYFQNEAQLEKSRLLSDRFSAERPKGSFSTLEIQRTEQGDSAMYLCASSPGEAGDVNEQYFGPGTRLTVT.

V is TRBV5-1 and J is TRBJ2-6, with 8 bases aligning to TRBD1. The CDR3 covers 15 residues. CDR1 and CDR2 (germline): SGHRS, YFSETQ. The V segment lost 7 bases and the J segment 4 bases; nucleotides outside the gene matches: 7. The CDR3 DNA reads TGCGCCAGCTCGACAGGGGCGGGGGGGGCCAACGTCCTGACTTTC. It encodes CASSTGAGGANVLTF.

This chain links TRBV7-2 with TRBJ1-3; D remains unclear. CDR1 is SGHTA, CDR2 FQGNSA, per germline. With 4 bases removed from V and 8 bases from J, the gap between germline ends came to 18 bases. The CDR3 length is 15 residues. CDR3 region: CASSSRGWDTDTIYF. CDR3 in DNA: TGTGCCAGCAGCTCCCGGGGATGGGATACGGACACCATATATTTT.

The chain couples TRBV13 to TRBJ2-7; D unclear. Deletions cut 5 bases from V and 6 bases from J, with 14 bases between. Germline V CDR1 and CDR2: PRHDT, FYEKMQ (reference sequence). The CDR3 is made up of 13 amino acids. The DNA of the CDR3 is TGTGCCAGCAGCCCCGACTCGTCGGGCGAGCAGTACTTC. Translation gives CASSPDSSGEQYF.

V and J are TRBV10-3 and TRBJ2-7; 9 bases map to TRBD2. Germline loops: CDR1 ENHRY, CDR2 SYGVKD. The CDR3 spans 15 residues. With 2 bases clipped from V and 1 base from J, the junction kept 3 bases outside the gene matches. The chain's CDR3 is CAISEGSGRSYEQYF. The CDR3 DNA is TGTGCCATCAGTGAGGGTAGCGGGAGATCCTACGAGCAGTACTTC.

The chain carries TRBV10-3 and TRBJ2-7; 9 positions match TRBD2. CDR3 length equals 16 residues. Trimming at V came to 10 bases and at J to 4 bases, leaving 17 bases not matched to a gene. Germline V gene lookup returns CDR1 ENHRY and CDR2 SYGVKD. Here the CDR3 DNA reads TGTGCCACCTCGGGGGTAGCGGGAGTGTCTTTTTACGAGCAGTACTTC. It is translated as CATSGVAGVSFYEQYF.

This clone was seen a single time. This rearrangement joins TRBV2 to TRBJ2-1; 9 bases are a match to TRBD2. Germline values: CDR1 SNHLY, CDR2 FYNNEI. V shed 6 bases, J shed 4 bases, and the junction held 10 bases outside the gene matches. The length of the CDR3 is 16 residues. In nucleotides, the CDR3 is TGTGCCAGCAGACCCCCCGGCGGGAGGGGTTACAATGAGCAGTTCTTC. Amino acid sequence: CASRPPGGRGYNEQFF.

CDR3 coding DNA: TGTGCCAGCAGCCGCACTAGCGGCCGGACGAAAGAGACCCAGTACTTC. It is translated as CASSRTSGRTKETQYF. The rearrangement uses TRBV11-2 and TRBJ2-5; 8 bases line up with TRBD2. J lost 3 bases, V lost 5 bases, and 11 bases had no gene match. Germline V gives CDR1 SGHAT, CDR2 FQNNGV. This CDR3 has 16 amino acids.

This chain joins TRBV7-8 and TRBJ2-2; the D is unclear. The CDR3 is 13 amino acids. CDR1 and CDR2 (germline): SGHVS, FQNEAQ. V dropped 5 bases and J dropped 6 bases, with 10 bases sitting between them. DNA of the CDR3: TGTGCCAGCAGCCCCCACGGTTCCGGGGAGCTGTTTTTT. It translates to CASSPHGSGELFF.

This clone showed up just once. The chain has TRBV18 and TRBJ1-5; 12 nucleotides align to TRBD1. This CDR3 comprises 17 residues. Germline V lookup: CDR1 KGHSH, CDR2 LQKENI. Trimming took 6 bases from V and 1 from J; bases not matched to a gene: 7. CDR3 nucleotides: TGTGCCAGCTCGTGGGGACAGGGGGCTGGGAGCAATCAGCCCCAGCATTTT. The encoded protein is CASSWGQGAGSNQPQHF.

This clone came up a few times. The sample contains more than one DNA sequence encoding this CDR3. The V call is TRBV6-4, the J call TRBJ1-1; D not resolved. V lost 0 bases and J 0 bases, leaving 2 bases between the germline ends. The CDR3 has 13 amino acids. Per the germline V gene, CDR1 is MRHNA and CDR2 is SNTAGT. The CDR3 region has the DNA TGTGCCAGCAGTGACTCCATGAACACTGAAGCTTTCTTT. It yields the protein CASSDSMNTEAFF.

The chain uses TRBV5-6 and TRBJ2-5; TRBD1 matches at 8 bases. Trimming removed 5 bases from V and 5 bases from J; junction bases left unmatched: 5. CDR3 length: 13 residues. Per germline, CDR1 SGHDT and CDR2 YYEEEE. The CDR3: CASRNRGDETQYF. Written as DNA, the CDR3 is TGTGCCAGCAGAAACAGGGGGGACGAGACCCAGTACTTC. The full variable domain, its missing parts supplied by reference TRBV5-6 and TRBJ2-5, is DAGVTQSPTHLIKTRGQQVTLRCSPKSGHDTVSWYQQALGQGPQFIFQYYEEEERQRGNFPDRFSGHQFPNYSSELNVNALLLGDSALYLCASRNRGDETQYFGPGTRLLVL.

The V call is TRBV19, the J call TRBJ2-5; possible D gene TRBD2, 6 bases. The germline V and J ends were trimmed by 1 base and 2 bases, with 8 bases remaining between them. The CDR3 loop spans 14 amino acids. CDR1 is LNHDA, CDR2 SQIVND, per germline (reference sequence). The DNA for the CDR3 is TGTGCCAGTAGTATAGTTAGCGGTCAAGAGACCCAGTACTTC. The encoded protein is CASSIVSGQETQYF.

The chain combines TRBV2 with TRBJ2-1, with TRBD2 matching over 10 bases. CDR1 is SNHLY and CDR2 is FYNNEI in the germline V gene. The CDR3 runs 15 residues. With V trimmed by 6 bases and J by 4 bases, 6 bases remained unmatched. The CDR3 DNA is TGTGCCAGCAGCCTGACTAGCGGGCTATACAATGAGCAGTTCTTC. As protein: CASSLTSGLYNEQFF. Complete variable domain (other parts from reference TRBV2 and TRBJ2-1): EPEVTQTPSHQVTQMGQEVILRCVPISNHLYFYWYRQILGQKVEFLVSFYNNEISEKSEIFDDQFSVERPDGSNFTLKIRSTKLEDSAMYFCASSLTSGLYNEQFFGPGTRLTVL.